This T cell receptor (beta chain) originates from a study of identical twins. Findings of the study overall: Weaker excess twin sharing was seen among beta out-of-frame sequences.

V was trimmed by 1 base and J by 4 bases, leaving 18 bases between them. The germline V gene has CDR1 MDHEN and CDR2 SYDVKM. This CDR3 spans 17 amino acids. This clonotype was detected a few times. Its cognate antigen is unknown. Template switching introduced a universal primer site, and the cDNA bore unique molecular identifiers. TCRdb reprocessed the 5' RACE reads via MiXCR and lists one record per CDR3 protein. The table includes approximately 600,000 distinct CDR3 sequences, just over 7% detected once. This sample also appeared in a second study, on yellow fever vaccine responses in identical twins. Per that study: Reportedly, twins showed a vaccine T cell response that looked partly convergent and partly personalized.

The chain carries TRBV28 and TRBJ2-3, with D uncertain. Sequenced sample: PBMCs. The TCR was taken from a woman under 30 in good health. The CDR3 region is CASSLLTLLDMADTQYF. As DNA, the CDR3 is TGTGCCAGCAGTTTATTGACCCTCCTAGACATGGCAGATACGCAGTATTTT.